These 26 T cell receptor beta chains were sequenced from one sample in a study of blood T cell repertoires in COVID-19. Only in-frame clones appear in the TCRdb table, and some are missing; sequencing was by immunoSEQ multiplex PCR. This sample carries about 280,000 clones, 83% of them seen once, and the ten largest clones take approximately 9%. Sequencing was performed on peripheral blood. The receptor set was obtained from a woman aged 45-65 years who had recovered from COVID-19.

The chain has TRBV9 and TRBJ1-1; the D gene is possibly TRBD1 (5 bases). Germline V gene lookup returns CDR1 SGDLS and CDR2 YYNGEE. The CDR3 contains 18 residues. V was cut by 4 bases and J by 2 bases, with 24 bases left in between. DNA of the CDR3: TGTGCCAGCAGCCCGAATGCGGGGGGGGTCAGTGTCAACACTGAAGCTTTCTTT. Residues: CASSPNAGGVSVNTEAFF. Variable domain in full (rest from reference TRBV9 and TRBJ1-1): DSGVTQTPKHLITATGQRVTLRCSPRSGDLSVYWYQQSLDQGLQFLIQYYNGEERAKGNILERFSAQQFPDLHSELNLSSLELGDSALYFCASSPNAGGVSVNTEAFFGQGTRLTVV.

This clone was observed once. V usage is TRBV2 and J usage is TRBJ2-7, with 14 bases identical to TRBD2. Unmatched junction bases numbered 21, after V lost 0 bases and J lost 2 bases. Germline lookup yields CDR1 SNHLY and CDR2 FYNNEI. The CDR3 runs to 23 residues. The CDR3 sequence is CASSEALGQLRPGLAGETYEQYF. CDR3 in DNA: TGTGCCAGCAGTGAAGCGTTGGGACAGCTAAGACCGGGACTAGCGGGAGAGACCTACGAGCAGTACTTC.

The chain recombines TRBV27 with TRBJ2-7, with 9 bases fitting TRBD1. Germline CDR1 is MNHEY and CDR2 is SMNVEV (reference sequence). Unmatched junction bases numbered 4, after V lost 4 bases and J lost 3 bases. The CDR3 spans 14 residues. The CDR3 is CASSSGTGIYEQYF. DNA of the CDR3: TGTGCCAGCAGTTCAGGGACAGGGATCTACGAGCAGTACTTC.

This clone was recorded only once. The J gene is TRBJ2-1, the V gene TRBV4-3; TRBD2 matches 10 bases. This CDR3 is built from 19 residues. Germline V gene sequence: CDR1 LGHNA, CDR2 YSLEER. The J segment lost 8 bases and the V segment lost 0 bases, leaving 16 bases of the junction unmatched. The CDR3 loop reads CASSQEYRPSGRYFDEQFF. CDR3 DNA: TGCGCCAGCAGCCAAGAATATAGACCTAGCGGGAGATATTTTGATGAGCAGTTCTTC.

The rearrangement uses TRBV7-8 and TRBJ1-2; D call uncertain. This CDR3 is 15 amino acids long. The ends were cut back, 2 bases at V and 4 bases at J, with 14 bases in the middle. Germline CDR1 is SGHVS and CDR2 is FQNEAQ. This CDR3 reads CASSLRLTAPYGYTF. The CDR3 nucleotides are TGTGCCAGCAGCTTAAGGTTAACAGCCCCCTATGGCTACACCTTC.

The chain combines TRBV5-6 with TRBJ2-1; TRBD1 matches at 7 bases. The V gene's germline CDR1 is SGHDT and CDR2 YYEEEE. This CDR3 contains 15 residues. V gave up 5 bases and J gave up 0 bases; unmatched junction bases: 5. The CDR3 DNA follows: TGTGCCAGCAGACCCGGGACAGCCTCCTACAATGAGCAGTTCTTC. Its translation: CASRPGTASYNEQFF.

This chain links TRBV19 with TRBJ1-1; D is uncertain. The CDR3 totals 12 residues. Looked up from germline, CDR1 is LNHDA and CDR2 is SQIVND (reference sequence). V gave up 8 bases and J gave up 4 bases, with 11 bases separating them. CDR3 region: CASSDTTTEAFF. The CDR3 DNA is TGTGCCAGTTCCGACACAACCACTGAAGCTTTCTTT.

J is TRBJ1-2 and V is TRBV5-1, with D hard to call. V was clipped by 4 bases and J by 6 bases, with 10 bases between them. CDR1 and CDR2 from the germline V gene are SGHRS and YFSETQ. This CDR3 is built from 12 residues. In nucleotides, the CDR3 is TGCGCCAGCAGCCCCCGAGGCGATGGCTACACCTTC. Translating gives CASSPRGDGYTF.

This clone appeared a single time. Other DNA sequences from this sample encode an identical CDR3 as well. The chain recombines TRBV28 with TRBJ1-1; D unresolved. The CDR3 is made up of 12 amino acids. Trimming took 4 bases from V and 1 from J, leaving 4 bases between them. Per germline, CDR1 MDHEN and CDR2 SYDVKM. The CDR3 here is CASSSKNTEAFF. CDR3 bases: TGTGCCAGCAGTTCCAAGAACACTGAAGCTTTCTTT.

The chain combines TRBV4-3 with TRBJ2-3, with D uncertain. CDR3 size: 13 residues. V lost 0 bases to trimming and J lost 4 bases, with 5 bases between them. CDR1 is LGHNA, CDR2 YSLEER, per germline. This CDR3 is CASSQDSPDTQYF. DNA for the CDR3: TGCGCCAGCAGCCAAGATTCTCCAGATACGCAGTATTTT.

The gene calls are TRBV9 and TRBJ2-6; 9 bases map to TRBD1. Germline V gives CDR1 SGDLS, CDR2 YYNGEE. V shed 4 bases, J shed 0 bases, and the junction held 8 bases outside the gene matches. This CDR3 is built from 18 residues. The CDR3 DNA follows: TGTGCCAGCAGCTTAGGGACAGGGATGCACTCTGGGGCCAACGTCCTGACTTTC. Its protein is CASSLGTGMHSGANVLTF. Drawing the rest from reference TRBV9 and TRBJ2-6, the complete variable domain is DSGVTQTPKHLITATGQRVTLRCSPRSGDLSVYWYQQSLDQGLQFLIQYYNGEERAKGNILERFSAQQFPDLHSELNLSSLELGDSALYFCASSLGTGMHSGANVLTFGAGSRLTVL.

The rearrangement uses TRBV14 and TRBJ1-2; 8 bases are shared with TRBD1. CDR3 size: 16 residues. Trimming took 4 bases from V and 7 from J; bases not matched to a gene: 14. From germline, CDR1 is SGHDN and CDR2 FVKESK. CDR3 residues: CASSRGDRSVSVGYTF. CDR3 DNA: TGTGCCAGCAGCCGGGGGGACAGGTCTGTGTCTGTTGGCTACACCTTC. The variable domain in full, with the rest retrieved from reference TRBV14 and TRBJ1-2, is EAGVTQFPSHSVIEKGQTVTLRCDPISGHDNLYWYRRVMGKEIKFLLHFVKESKQDESGMPNNRFLAERTGGTYSTLKVQPAELEDSGVYFCASSRGDRSVSVGYTFGSGTRLTVV.

The J gene is TRBJ2-1, the V gene TRBV7-6; 16 bases align to TRBD2. This CDR3 is built from 16 residues. Germline loops: CDR1 SGHVS, CDR2 FNYEAQ. Germline trimming cut 7 bases from V and 4 bases from J; bases unmatched to any gene: 4. The CDR3 loop reads CASTPGLAGGYNEQFF. The CDR3, as DNA: TGTGCCAGCACCCCGGGACTAGCGGGAGGGTACAATGAGCAGTTCTTC.

The rearrangement links TRBV30 to TRBJ1-2, with TRBD1 as a possible D gene (5 bases). This CDR3 region has 17 residues. Per the germline V gene, CDR1 is GTSNPN and CDR2 is SVGIG (reference sequence). V was pared by 2 bases and J by 4 bases, with 23 bases between. The CDR3 loop reads CAWSLRRGATDLYGYTF. The CDR3 DNA is TGTGCCTGGAGTTTGAGGAGGGGCGCTACCGATCTCTATGGCTACACCTTC.

This chain joins TRBV6-2 or TRBV6-3 and TRBJ2-7; 8 bases are shared with TRBD1. The CDR3 spans 15 residues. With V trimmed by 5 bases and J by 3 bases, 9 bases remained unmatched. Per germline, CDR1 MNHEY and CDR2 SVGEGT. CDR3: CASSPPGQGIYEQYF. The CDR3 region has the DNA TGTGCCAGCAGTCCCCCCGGACAGGGTATCTACGAGCAGTACTTC.

The rearrangement links TRBV27 to TRBJ1-2, with D possibly being TRBD1 (5 bases). Germline V gene sequence: CDR1 MNHEY, CDR2 SMNVEV (reference sequence). Trimming shortened V by 6 bases and J by 8 bases, and 25 bases separated the two germline ends. The CDR3 is 16 amino acids. CDR3 sequence (DNA): TGTGCCAGCAGAACCCAGGGCCACTACACGTCTGGGGGCTACACCTTC. Translating it yields CASRTQGHYTSGGYTF.

This clone was seen a handful of times. V usage is TRBV4-3 and J usage is TRBJ2-2; D is possibly TRBD1 (5 bases). The V and J ends lost 8 bases and 7 bases respectively, with 14 bases between them. The CDR3 covers 13 residues. The germline CDR1 and CDR2 sequences are LGHNA and YSLEER. The CDR3 loop reads CASQGALDGELFF. CDR3 DNA sequence: TGCGCCAGCCAAGGGGCGTTGGACGGGGAGCTGTTTTTT.

The genes are TRBV14 and TRBJ1-2; D gene ambiguous. This CDR3 contains 13 residues. Trimming removed 1 base from V and 4 bases from J, with 7 bases in between. CDR1 SGHDN and CDR2 FVKESK come from the germline V gene. DNA of the CDR3: TGTGCCAGCAGCCAAGGCCTACTCTATGGCTACACCTTC. Translating it yields CASSQGLLYGYTF.

This clone has a handful of counts. V is TRBV11-1 and J is TRBJ2-7; TRBD2 aligns across 7 bases. The germline gives CDR1 SGHAT, CDR2 FQDESV (reference sequence). CDR3 length: 16 amino acids. The V and J ends lost 4 bases and 4 bases, in that order; junction bases with no gene match: 13. The CDR3: CASSSSQASGSYEQYF. The DNA for the CDR3 is TGTGCCAGCAGCTCGTCGCAGGCTAGCGGAAGTTACGAGCAGTACTTC.

The rearrangement uses TRBV6-1 and TRBJ1-2; 7 nucleotides agree with TRBD1. CDR3 length equals 14 residues. With V trimmed by 2 bases and J by 6 bases, 6 bases remained unmatched. The germline CDR1 and CDR2 sequences are MNHNS and SASEGT. The CDR3 DNA sequence: TGTGCCAGCAGTGAATTCGGCAGGGGGAATGGCTACACCTTC. Residues: CASSEFGRGNGYTF.

The rearrangement links TRBV3-1 (or the pseudogene TRBV3-2) to TRBJ2-2; D is ambiguous. This CDR3 spans 14 amino acids. Germline V lookup: CDR1 LGHDT, CDR2 YNNKEL (reference sequence). The V and J ends lost 1 base and 0 bases respectively, with 3 bases between them. The DNA of the CDR3 is TGTGCCAGCAGCCAAGGGCCGAACACCGGGGAGCTGTTTTTT. This codes for CASSQGPNTGELFF.

The genes are TRBV13 and TRBJ2-7; D is unresolved. This CDR3 region has 13 residues. Germline V gives CDR1 PRHDT, CDR2 FYEKMQ (reference sequence). V shed 10 bases and J shed 0 bases, with 13 bases lying between them. The DNA of the CDR3 is TGTGCCACCAGACGAGAGCCCTCCTACGAGCAGTACTTC. This codes for CATRREPSYEQYF.

The chain joins TRBV5-4 to TRBJ2-2, with D uncertain. This CDR3 has 15 amino acids. Trimming shortened V by 0 bases and J by 0 bases, and 6 bases separated the two germline ends. The V gene's germline CDR1 is SGHNT and CDR2 YYREEE (reference sequence). CDR3 in DNA: TGTGCCAGCAGCTTGGCCCAGGCGAACACCGGGGAGCTGTTTTTT. Translated, it gives CASSLAQANTGELFF.

The gene calls are TRBV28 and TRBJ2-7; D is unclear. Looked up from germline, CDR1 is MDHEN and CDR2 is SYDVKM. The CDR3 contains 16 residues. Trimming removed 3 bases at V and 2 bases at J, with 17 bases between. CDR3: CASSLVVATRAYEQYF. The CDR3 DNA reads as TGTGCCAGCAGTTTGGTGGTCGCTACCCGAGCCTACGAGCAGTACTTC.

The chain couples TRBV7-2 to TRBJ2-7; the match to TRBD2 covers 9 bases. CDR1 and CDR2 from the germline V gene are SGHTA and FQGNSA. Trimming took 5 bases from V and 3 from J; bases not matched to a gene: 20. The CDR3 is 19 amino acids. The CDR3 DNA follows: TGTGCCAGCAGCCCAAGGACTAGGCGGGAGGGCCCGTTTCACTACGAGCAGTACTTC. It encodes CASSPRTRREGPFHYEQYF.

The CDR3 DNA sequence: TGTGCCAGCAGCTTATCCAACAGGGCGGGAGATACGCAGTATTTT. This translates into CASSLSNRAGDTQYF. The chain combines TRBV11-2 with TRBJ2-3; D might be TRBD1 (6 bases). The CDR3 sequence is 15 residues long. Germline V gene data show CDR1 as SGHAT and CDR2 as FQNNGV. Trimming took off 2 bases at V and 5 bases at J, with 14 bases between the two ends.